This T cell receptor (beta chain) was profiled in a study of blood T cell repertoires in COVID-19. Study context: Acute and convalescent COVID-19 specimens originated in the United States, Italy and Spain.

This clone was seen once. Original processing methods: The assay estimated nucleated cells by amplifying reference gene primers. The data were produced by immunoSEQ multiplex PCR, yet TCRdb's version contains in-frame clones alone and is incomplete. V, J and clone size are those of that table, while D and trimming were read from the DNA. This sample carries about 300,000 clones, 85% to 90% of them seen once, and the ten largest clones take about 6%. Seattle participants joined during active infection and were tracked over time. The receptor was derived from a woman aged 50 to 65 with COVID-19, enrolled during active disease. The specimen was peripheral blood.

CDR3 DNA: TGTGCCAGCAGCCCGAGGTCGGCTAGCGGGAAGACAGATACGCAGTATTTT. Amino acids: CASSPRSASGKTDTQYF. The chain carries TRBV9 and TRBJ2-3, with TRBD2 identical over 9 bases. This CDR3 is built from 17 residues. CDR1 is SGDLS and CDR2 is YYNGEE in the germline V gene. After removal of 4 bases from V and 3 bases from J, the junction contained 12 bases not matched to a gene.